Presented here are 14 T cell receptor beta chains from one specimen sequenced in a study of blood T cell repertoires in COVID-19. TCRdb keeps only in-frame clones here, not all; method: immunoSEQ multiplex PCR. The profile shows 130,000 to 150,000 clones, roughly 87% of them singletons. Sequencing used peripheral blood. These receptors were obtained from a human donor in a cohort sampled during active COVID-19.

The chain carries TRBV12-5 and TRBJ2-7; 7 nucleotides agree with TRBD2. The CDR3 spans 13 residues. Trimming removed 6 bases from V and 2 bases from J; junction bases left unmatched: 4. Germline V gene sequence: CDR1 LGHNT, CDR2 FRNRAP. In nucleotides, the CDR3 is TGTGCTAGTGGCAGCGGGGAGACCTACGAGCAGTACTTC. Its protein product is CASGSGETYEQYF.

The chain recombines TRBV7-2 with TRBJ2-7, with D possibly matching TRBD1 (6 bases). Trimming left V 2 bases short and J 3 bases short, with 11 bases between. There are 14 residues in the CDR3. Germline V gene lookup returns CDR1 SGHTA and CDR2 FQGNSA. CDR3 region: CASSLMEGGYEQYF. The CDR3 DNA follows: TGTGCCAGCAGCTTAATGGAAGGGGGCTACGAGCAGTACTTC.

J is TRBJ2-1 and V is TRBV7-9, with D unclear. Germline lookup yields CDR1 SEHNR and CDR2 FQNEAQ (reference sequence). The CDR3 is 13 amino acids. Trimming took off 5 bases at V and 5 bases at J, with 10 bases between the two ends. This CDR3 reads CASSPYVDNEQFF. CDR3 DNA: TGTGCCAGCAGCCCTTATGTCGACAATGAGCAGTTCTTC.

The genes are TRBV27 and TRBJ1-2; D unresolved. V was pared by 6 bases and J by 4 bases, with 12 bases between. The CDR3 sequence is 13 residues long. Germline-derived CDR1 and CDR2 are MNHEY and SMNVEV (reference sequence). The CDR3 spells CASRKEGSYGYTF. In DNA form, the CDR3 reads TGTGCCAGCAGGAAGGAGGGAAGCTATGGCTACACCTTC.

V gene TRBV7-2 combines with J gene TRBJ2-7; D gene ambiguous. V dropped 4 bases and J dropped 1 base, with 14 bases sitting between them. This CDR3 region has 15 residues. The germline V gene encodes CDR1 SGHTA and CDR2 FQGNSA. The CDR3 loop is CASSSPLGYSYEQYF. The DNA for the CDR3 is TGTGCCAGCAGCTCCCCCTTGGGCTATTCCTACGAGCAGTACTTC.

The rearrangement links TRBV5-6 to TRBJ1-5; a possible D gene is TRBD1 (6 bases). Germline CDR1 and CDR2: SGHDT and YYEEEE. The germline V and J ends were trimmed by 4 bases and 12 bases, with 17 bases remaining between them. This CDR3 comprises 13 residues. The CDR3 loop reads CASSPSLTGYQHF. CDR3 bases: TGTGCCAGCAGCCCCTCCCTAACAGGGTACCAGCATTTT. Together with reference TRBV5-6 and TRBJ1-5, the CDR3 gives the full variable domain: DAGVTQSPTHLIKTRGQQVTLRCSPKSGHDTVSWYQQALGQGPQFIFQYYEEEERQRGNFPDRFSGHQFPNYSSELNVNALLLGDSALYLCASSPSLTGYQHFGDGTRLSIL.

Notes on this clone: Germline is not matched at one junction end, which may reflect a read error. The chain joins TRBV5-1 to TRBJ1-2; D is undetermined. This CDR3 has 15 residues. Germline V gene lookup returns CDR1 SGHRS and CDR2 YFSETQ. The CDR3: CASSLRLPSYYGYTF. Here the CDR3 DNA reads TGCGCCAGCAGCTTAAGGCTTCCCTCCTACTACGGCTACACCTTC.

The CDR3 nucleotides read TGTGCCAGCAGCGTAGACAGGGGGCGAGGTGAAGCTTTCTTT. This sequence encodes CASSVDRGRGEAFF. V and J are TRBV9 and TRBJ1-1; 9 nucleotides match TRBD1. Germline-derived CDR1 and CDR2 are SGDLS and YYNGEE. After removal of 0 bases from V and 7 bases from J, the junction contained 4 bases not matched to a gene. The CDR3 loop spans 14 amino acids.

V and J are TRBV5-8 and TRBJ2-4, with D perhaps matching TRBD1 (5 bases). Germline V lookup: CDR1 SGHTS, CDR2 YDEGEE. The V end was cut by 3 bases, the J end by 7 bases, with 14 bases between. CDR3 size: 14 residues. The CDR3 region is CASSWGQLGNIQYF. The CDR3 DNA is TGTGCCAGCAGCTGGGGCCAACTGGGGAACATTCAGTACTTC.

The chain links TRBV3-1 (or the pseudogene TRBV3-2) to TRBJ2-1, with D perhaps matching TRBD2 (6 bases). Germline V gene data show CDR1 as LGHDT and CDR2 as YNNKEL (reference sequence). This CDR3 is built from 16 residues. V was clipped by 0 bases and J by 8 bases, with 17 bases between them. The CDR3 protein is CASSQDRISWRDEQFF. CDR3 sequence (DNA): TGTGCCAGCAGCCAAGATCGTATTAGCTGGAGGGATGAGCAGTTCTTC.

This chain connects TRBV6-5 to TRBJ2-2, with a weak D call TRBD2 (5 bases). Deletions cut 4 bases from V and 3 bases from J, with 9 bases between. Germline-derived CDR1 and CDR2 are MNHEY and SVGAGI. This CDR3 contains 14 residues. CDR3 sequence: CASSLNGDTGELFF. The DNA for the CDR3 is TGTGCCAGCAGTTTAAACGGGGACACCGGGGAGCTGTTTTTT.

The gene calls are TRBV4-1 and TRBJ1-2; no clear D gene. The CDR3 contains 15 residues. Germline assignment: CDR1 MGHRA and CDR2 YSYEKL. Trimming removed 1 base at V and 4 bases at J, with 13 bases between. The DNA of the CDR3 is TGCGCCAGCAGCCAAGTATTAACAGTTCTCTATGGCTACACCTTC. Translation gives CASSQVLTVLYGYTF.

V is TRBV7-2 and J is TRBJ1-6; TRBD1 is a possible D gene (5 bases). V was trimmed by 1 base and J by 6 bases, leaving 10 bases between them. The CDR3 spans 15 residues. The germline gives CDR1 SGHTA, CDR2 FQGNSA. CDR3 region: CASSLVTGSNSPLHF. The CDR3 DNA sequence: TGTGCCAGCAGCTTAGTTACAGGTAGTAATTCACCCCTCCACTTT.

The sample holds one count of this clone. Distinct nucleotide sequences in the sample also encode this CDR3. The V gene is TRBV5-4, the J gene TRBJ1-2; D possibly corresponds to TRBD1 (5 bases). Trimming removed 0 bases from V and 2 bases from J, with 5 bases in between. Germline CDR1 and CDR2: SGHNT and YYREEE (reference sequence). The CDR3 length is 13 residues. CDR3 bases: TGTGCCAGCAGCTTGGGACAGAACTATGGCTACACCTTC. Protein: CASSLGQNYGYTF. Based on the CDR3 plus reference TRBV5-4 and TRBJ1-2, the full variable domain is ETGVTQSPTHLIKTRGQQVTLRCSSQSGHNTVSWYQQALGQGPQFIFQYYREEENGRGNFPPRFSGLQFPNYSSELNVNALELDDSALYLCASSLGQNYGYTFGSGTRLTVV.